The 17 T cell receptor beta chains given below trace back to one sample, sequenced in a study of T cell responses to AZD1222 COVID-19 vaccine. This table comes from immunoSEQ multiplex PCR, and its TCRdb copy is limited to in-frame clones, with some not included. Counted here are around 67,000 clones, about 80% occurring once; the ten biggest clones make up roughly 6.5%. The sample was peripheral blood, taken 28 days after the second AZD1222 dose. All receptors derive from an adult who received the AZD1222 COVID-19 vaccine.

CDR3 sequence: CASSKSLQGSLNNEQFF. For the CDR3, the DNA is TGTGCCAGTAGTAAAAGCCTCCAGGGCTCCCTTAACAATGAGCAGTTCTTC. The chain carries TRBV19 and TRBJ2-1; TRBD1 might be the D (5 bases). Germline V gene sequence: CDR1 LNHDA, CDR2 SQIVND (reference sequence). Trimming removed 4 bases at V and 5 bases at J, with 21 bases between. The CDR3 is 17 amino acids.

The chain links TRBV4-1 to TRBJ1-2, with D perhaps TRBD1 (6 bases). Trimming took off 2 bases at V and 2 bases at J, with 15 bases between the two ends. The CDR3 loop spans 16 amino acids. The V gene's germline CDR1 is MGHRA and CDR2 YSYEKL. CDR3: CASSQSHPGANYGYTF. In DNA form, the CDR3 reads TGCGCCAGCAGCCAATCTCATCCAGGGGCGAACTATGGCTACACCTTC.

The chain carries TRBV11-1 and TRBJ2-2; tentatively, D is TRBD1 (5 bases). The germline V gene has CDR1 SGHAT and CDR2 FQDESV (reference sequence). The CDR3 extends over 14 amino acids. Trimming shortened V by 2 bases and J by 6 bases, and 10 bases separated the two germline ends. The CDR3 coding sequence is TGTGCCAGCAGCTTATTAGGGGCGGCCGGGGAGCTGTTTTTT. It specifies CASSLLGAAGELFF.

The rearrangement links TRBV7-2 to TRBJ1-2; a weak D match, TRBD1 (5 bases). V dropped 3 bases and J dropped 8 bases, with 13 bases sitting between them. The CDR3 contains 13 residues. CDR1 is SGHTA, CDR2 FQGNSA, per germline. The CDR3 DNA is TGTGCCAGCAGCTTTTCGGGCAGGGAGGGCTACACCTTC. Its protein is CASSFSGREGYTF.

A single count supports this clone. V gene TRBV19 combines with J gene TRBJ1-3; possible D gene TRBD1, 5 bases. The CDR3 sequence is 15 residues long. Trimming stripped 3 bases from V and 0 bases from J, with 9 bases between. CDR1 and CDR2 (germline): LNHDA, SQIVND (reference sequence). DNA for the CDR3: TGTGCCAGTAGTATCCGGGACGGCTCTGGAAACACCATATATTTT. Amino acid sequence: CASSIRDGSGNTIYF.

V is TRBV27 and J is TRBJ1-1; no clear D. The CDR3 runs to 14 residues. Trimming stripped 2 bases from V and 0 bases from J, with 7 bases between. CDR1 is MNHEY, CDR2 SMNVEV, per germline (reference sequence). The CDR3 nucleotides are TGTGCCAGCAGTTTACGGGGTCTGAACACTGAAGCTTTCTTT. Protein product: CASSLRGLNTEAFF.

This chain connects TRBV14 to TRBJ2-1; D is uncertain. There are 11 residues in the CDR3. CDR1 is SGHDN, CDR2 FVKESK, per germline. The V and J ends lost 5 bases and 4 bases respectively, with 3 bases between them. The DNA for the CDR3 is TGTGCCAGCAGCTTGTACAATGAGCAGTTCTTC. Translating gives CASSLYNEQFF. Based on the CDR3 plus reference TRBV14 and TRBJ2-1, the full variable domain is EAGVTQFPSHSVIEKGQTVTLRCDPISGHDNLYWYRRVMGKEIKFLLHFVKESKQDESGMPNNRFLAERTGGTYSTLKVQPAELEDSGVYFCASSLYNEQFFGPGTRLTVL.

This CDR3 reads CASSATSSQETQYF. The CDR3 DNA sequence: TGTGCCAGCAGCGCTACTAGCAGCCAAGAGACCCAGTACTTC. V gene TRBV7-8 combines with J gene TRBJ2-5; D may be TRBD2 (6 bases). CDR3 length equals 14 residues. Per the germline V gene, CDR1 is SGHVS and CDR2 is FQNEAQ. Trimming stripped 5 bases from V and 1 base from J, with 11 bases between.

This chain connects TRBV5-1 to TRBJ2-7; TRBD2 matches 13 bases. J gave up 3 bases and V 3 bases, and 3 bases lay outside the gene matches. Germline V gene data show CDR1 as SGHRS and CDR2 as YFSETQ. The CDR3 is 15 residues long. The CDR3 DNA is TGCGCCAGCAGCTACGGACTAGCGGGGGTCTACGAGCAGTACTTC. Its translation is CASSYGLAGVYEQYF.

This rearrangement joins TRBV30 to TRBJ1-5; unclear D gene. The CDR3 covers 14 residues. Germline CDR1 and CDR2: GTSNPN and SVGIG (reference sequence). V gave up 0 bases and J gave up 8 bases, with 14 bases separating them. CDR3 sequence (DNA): TGTGCCTGGAGTGTACGACTCACCGGGAAGCCCCAGCATTTT. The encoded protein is CAWSVRLTGKPQHF.

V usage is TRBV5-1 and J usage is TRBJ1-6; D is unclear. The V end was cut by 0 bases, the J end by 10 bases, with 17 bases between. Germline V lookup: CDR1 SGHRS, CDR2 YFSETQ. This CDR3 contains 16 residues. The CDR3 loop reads CASSLALGGRGSPLHF. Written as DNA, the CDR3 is TGCGCCAGCAGCTTGGCCCTGGGCGGACGAGGGTCACCCCTCCACTTT.

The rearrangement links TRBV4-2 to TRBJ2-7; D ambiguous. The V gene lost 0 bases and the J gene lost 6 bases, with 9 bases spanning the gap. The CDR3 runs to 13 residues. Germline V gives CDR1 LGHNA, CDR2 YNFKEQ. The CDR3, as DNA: TGTGCCAGCAGCCAAGATCGTCCCAGCGAGCAGTACTTC. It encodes CASSQDRPSEQYF.

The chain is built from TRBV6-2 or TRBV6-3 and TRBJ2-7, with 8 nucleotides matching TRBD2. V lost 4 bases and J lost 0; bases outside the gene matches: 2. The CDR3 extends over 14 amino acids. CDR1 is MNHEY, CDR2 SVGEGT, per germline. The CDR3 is CASSSSGFSYEQYF. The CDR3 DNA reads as TGTGCCAGCAGTTCTAGCGGGTTCTCCTACGAGCAGTACTTC.

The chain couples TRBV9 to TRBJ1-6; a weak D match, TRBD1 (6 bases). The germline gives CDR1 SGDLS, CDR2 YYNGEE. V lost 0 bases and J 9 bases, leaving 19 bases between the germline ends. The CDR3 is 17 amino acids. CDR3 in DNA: TGTGCCAGCAGCGTAGATATCAGGGGTGAGCCTGGTTCACCCCTCCACTTT. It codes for CASSVDIRGEPGSPLHF.

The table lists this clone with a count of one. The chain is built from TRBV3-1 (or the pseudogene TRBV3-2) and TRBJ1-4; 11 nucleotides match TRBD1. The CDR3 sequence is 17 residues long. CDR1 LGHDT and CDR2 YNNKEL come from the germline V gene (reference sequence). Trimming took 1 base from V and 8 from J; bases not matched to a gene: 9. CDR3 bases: TGTGCCAGCAGCCAAGTGCTGACAGGACAGGGGGCCGAAAAACTGTTTTTT. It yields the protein CASSQVLTGQGAEKLFF.

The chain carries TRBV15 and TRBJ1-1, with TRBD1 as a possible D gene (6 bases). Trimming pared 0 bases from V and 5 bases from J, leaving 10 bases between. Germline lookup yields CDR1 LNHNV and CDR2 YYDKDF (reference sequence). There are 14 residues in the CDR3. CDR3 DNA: TGTGCCACCAGCAGAGACAGGGGAGGAACTGAAGCTTTCTTT. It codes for CATSRDRGGTEAFF. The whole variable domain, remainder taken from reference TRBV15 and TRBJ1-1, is DAMVIQNPRYQVTQFGKPVTLSCSQTLNHNVMYWYQQKSSQAPKLLFHYYDKDFNNEADTPDNFQSRRPNTSFCFLDIRSPGLGDTAMYLCATSRDRGGTEAFFGQGTRLTVV.

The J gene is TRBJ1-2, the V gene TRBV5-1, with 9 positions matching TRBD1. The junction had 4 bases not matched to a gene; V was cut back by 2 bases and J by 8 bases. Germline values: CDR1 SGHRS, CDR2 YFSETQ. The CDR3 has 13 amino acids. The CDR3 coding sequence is TGCGCCAGCAGCTTTGGGACAGGGTGGGGCTACACCTTC. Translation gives CASSFGTGWGYTF.